This TCR beta chain originates from a study of memory CD4+ T cells and cytomegalovirus serostatus. Study overall: Donors were healthy Belgian adults, 10 or so CMV seropositive and 24 seronegative.

Trimming removed 5 bases at V and 1 base at J, with 7 bases between. Looked up from germline, CDR1 is SGHAT and CDR2 is FQNNGV. The CDR3 runs to 13 residues. Comment on this clone: What it binds is not known.

The sort gate was single viable CD3+CD4+CD8-CD45RO+ cells for memory CD4+ T cells. After thawing, CD4+ T cells were positively selected. Sequencing was performed with immunoSEQ multiplex PCR; in TCRdb, only in-frame clones are kept and a portion is missing. The sample lists under 55,000 clones, just under 80% occurring once. Notes on the study in general: 67 of 164 known CMV-associated TCRbeta sequences appeared in CD4+ memory.

The origin of this receptor is an adult in good health and CMV-seronegative. The sample consisted of memory CD4+ T cells from blood. The chain uses TRBV11-2 and TRBJ2-3; D is perhaps TRBD1 (6 bases). The CDR3 DNA sequence: TGTGCCAGCAGCAAGGGGGGCACAGATACGCAGTATTTT. Its protein product is CASSKGGTDTQYF.